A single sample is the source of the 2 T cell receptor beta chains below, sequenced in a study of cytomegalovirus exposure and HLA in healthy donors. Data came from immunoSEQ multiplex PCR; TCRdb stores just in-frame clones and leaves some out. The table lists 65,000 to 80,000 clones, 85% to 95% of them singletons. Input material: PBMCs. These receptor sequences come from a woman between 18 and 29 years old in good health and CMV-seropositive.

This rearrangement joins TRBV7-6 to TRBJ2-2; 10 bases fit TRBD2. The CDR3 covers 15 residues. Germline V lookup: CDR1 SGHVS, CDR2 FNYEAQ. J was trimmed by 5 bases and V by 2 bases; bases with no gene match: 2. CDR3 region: CASSLSGRGTGELFF. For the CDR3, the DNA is TGTGCCAGCAGCTTAAGCGGGAGGGGGACCGGGGAGCTGTTTTTT.

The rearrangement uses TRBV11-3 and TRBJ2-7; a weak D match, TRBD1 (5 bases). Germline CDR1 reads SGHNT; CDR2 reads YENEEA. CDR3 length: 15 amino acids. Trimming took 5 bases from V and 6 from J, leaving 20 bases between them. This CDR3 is CASSVREKGVSEQYF. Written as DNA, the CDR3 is TGTGCCAGCAGCGTCAGGGAAAAGGGTGTGTCCGAGCAGTACTTC.